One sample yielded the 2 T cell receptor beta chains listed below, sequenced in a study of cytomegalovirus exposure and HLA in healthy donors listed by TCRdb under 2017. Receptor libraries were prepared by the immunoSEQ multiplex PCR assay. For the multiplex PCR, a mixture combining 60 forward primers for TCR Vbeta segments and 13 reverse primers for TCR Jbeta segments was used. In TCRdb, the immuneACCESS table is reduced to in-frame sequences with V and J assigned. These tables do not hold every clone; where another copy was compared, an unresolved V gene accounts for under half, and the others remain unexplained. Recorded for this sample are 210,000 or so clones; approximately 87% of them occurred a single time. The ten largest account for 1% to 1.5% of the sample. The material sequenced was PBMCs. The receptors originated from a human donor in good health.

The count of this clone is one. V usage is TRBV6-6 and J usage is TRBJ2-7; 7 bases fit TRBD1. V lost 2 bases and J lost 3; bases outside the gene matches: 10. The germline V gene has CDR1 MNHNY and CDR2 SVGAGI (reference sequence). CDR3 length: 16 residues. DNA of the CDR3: TGTGCCAGCAGTTACCCCCGATCCGGGACAGACTACGAGCAGTACTTC. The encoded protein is CASSYPRSGTDYEQYF.

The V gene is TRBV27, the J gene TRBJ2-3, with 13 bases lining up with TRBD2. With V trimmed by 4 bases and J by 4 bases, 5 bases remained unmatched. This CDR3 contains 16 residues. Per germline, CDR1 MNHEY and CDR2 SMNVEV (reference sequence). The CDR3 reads CASSSGTSGNADTQYF. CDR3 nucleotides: TGTGCCAGCAGTTCCGGGACTAGCGGGAATGCAGATACGCAGTATTTT.